The 14 T cell receptor beta chains below come from one sample, sequenced in a study of PD-L1 blockade in urothelial cancer (dated by TCRdb to 2015 to 2018). The time point label on this specimen signifies: peripheral blood 6 weeks after treatment start. Receptor libraries were prepared by the immunoSEQ multiplex PCR assay. TCRdb limited this immuneACCESS table to in-frame rearrangements with V and J called. A share of clones is missing; checked studies link under half to unresolved V genes, and the rest is unexplained. A total of about 50,000 clones appear in this sample, around 82% of them only once. Clones ranked in the top ten supply 1.5% to 2% of the sample. The input for sequencing was PBMCs, taken around atezolizumab (anti-PD-L1) treatment. The origin of the receptors is a man aged 45-65 years with urothelial cancer.

This rearrangement joins TRBV19 to TRBJ1-5; tentatively, D is TRBD1 (5 bases). The germline V gene has CDR1 LNHDA and CDR2 SQIVND (reference sequence). This CDR3 is 14 amino acids long. Trimming took off 2 bases at V and 2 bases at J, with 7 bases between the two ends. The DNA for the CDR3 is TGTGCCAGTAGTATACCGGGGGGCAATCAGCCCCAGCATTTT. It is translated as CASSIPGGNQPQHF.

The gene calls are TRBV7-6 and TRBJ2-1; no clear D. CDR3 length equals 13 residues. V dropped 3 bases and J dropped 5 bases, with 8 bases sitting between them. Germline-derived CDR1 and CDR2 are SGHVS and FNYEAQ. The chain's CDR3 is CASSLTWDNEQFF. The CDR3 DNA reads TGTGCCAGCAGCTTGACATGGGACAATGAGCAGTTCTTC.

This chain uses TRBV19 with TRBJ2-2; no firm D call. The CDR3 has 12 residues. Germline CDR1 reads LNHDA; CDR2 reads SQIVND (reference sequence). The V end lost 5 bases, the J end lost 3 bases, and 4 bases lay between the germline ends. In nucleotides, the CDR3 is TGTGCCAGTAGTCGTGACACCGGGGAGCTGTTTTTT. This codes for CASSRDTGELFF.

The rearrangement uses TRBV7-9 and TRBJ2-5; 7 bases match TRBD2. From germline, CDR1 is SEHNR and CDR2 FQNEAQ (reference sequence). The CDR3 is 13 residues long. Losses at the gene ends were 5 bases for V and 4 bases for J; bases not matched to a gene: 4. CDR3 DNA sequence: TGTGCCAGCAGCATAGGGACTATAGAGACCCAGTACTTC. It is translated as CASSIGTIETQYF.

The rearrangement joins TRBV5-1 to TRBJ2-1, with TRBD2 matching 12 bases. Germline V gene data show CDR1 as SGHRS and CDR2 as YFSETQ. The length of the CDR3 is 14 residues. Losses at the gene ends were 6 bases for V and 9 bases for J; bases not matched to a gene: 7. This CDR3 is CASNPSGGAAEQFF. CDR3 nucleotide sequence: TGCGCCAGCAACCCTAGCGGGGGGGCGGCTGAGCAGTTCTTC.

The J gene is TRBJ2-5, the V gene TRBV6-5; 7 bases map to TRBD1. Germline V gives CDR1 MNHEY, CDR2 SVGAGI. V lost 5 bases, J lost 2 bases, and 8 bases stayed unmatched. The CDR3 runs to 15 residues. The CDR3 coding sequence is TGTGCCAGCAGTCCCCAGGCAGGGGGACAAGAGACCCAGTACTTC. Translation: CASSPQAGGQETQYF.

This chain uses TRBV6-5 with TRBJ1-2; the D gene is possibly TRBD1 (6 bases). Between the trimmed V and J ends, which lost 8 bases and 4 bases, there was a span of 14 bases. Germline CDR1 is MNHEY and CDR2 is SVGAGI. The CDR3 loop spans 13 amino acids. CDR3 region: CASSLGARYGYTF. The DNA of the CDR3 is TGTGCCAGCTCCTTGGGGGCTCGCTATGGCTACACCTTC.

The chain joins TRBV9 to TRBJ2-1; 9 bases match TRBD2. The V and J ends lost 0 bases and 15 bases, in that order; junction bases with no gene match: 10. This CDR3 has 14 residues. Germline-derived CDR1 and CDR2 are SGDLS and YYNGEE. CDR3 DNA: TGTGCCAGCAGCGTAGGATCGAGCGGGGGGCATCCGTTCTTC. Translating it yields CASSVGSSGGHPFF.

The chain combines TRBV6-5 with TRBJ2-4; the D gene is possibly TRBD1 (5 bases). V was trimmed by 0 bases and J by 6 bases, leaving 12 bases between them. The CDR3 is made up of 15 amino acids. Per germline, CDR1 MNHEY and CDR2 SVGAGI. The CDR3 is CASSYSGQGRNIQYF. Here the CDR3 DNA reads TGTGCCAGCAGTTACTCGGGGCAGGGAAGAAACATTCAGTACTTC.

This sequence joins TRBV7-9 and TRBJ2-1; D call uncertain. With 7 bases removed from V and 8 bases from J, the gap between germline ends came to 9 bases. The CDR3 is 11 amino acids. The germline CDR1 and CDR2 sequences are SEHNR and FQNEAQ (reference sequence). The CDR3, as DNA: TGTGCCAGCAACCCCCGCGATGAGCAGTTCTTC. Residues: CASNPRDEQFF.

This chain connects TRBV4-1 to TRBJ1-2; D is unclear. Germline values: CDR1 MGHRA, CDR2 YSYEKL. Trimming took 5 bases from V and 7 from J, leaving 14 bases between them. The length of the CDR3 is 13 residues. The CDR3, as DNA: TGCGCCAGCAGCTCAAGCGGAGGCCTTGGCTACACCTTC. This sequence encodes CASSSSGGLGYTF.

This chain links TRBV5-4 with TRBJ1-1; no reliable D call. There are 15 residues in the CDR3. The germline V and J ends were trimmed by 4 bases and 5 bases, with 18 bases remaining between them. The germline V gene has CDR1 SGHNT and CDR2 YYREEE (reference sequence). CDR3 sequence (DNA): TGTGCCAGCAGCCGAACCGACCCGGGCGGGACTGAAGCTTTCTTT. It specifies CASSRTDPGGTEAFF.

The count of this clone is one. J is TRBJ2-5 and V is TRBV19; 7 bases are a match to TRBD1. V lost 5 bases to trimming and J lost 1 base; unmatched junction nucleotides: 1. Germline V gives CDR1 LNHDA, CDR2 SQIVND (reference sequence). This CDR3 contains 13 residues. CDR3 nucleotides: TGTGCCAGTAGTGGGACAGCCCAAGAGACCCAGTACTTC. It translates to CASSGTAQETQYF.

The chain uses TRBV30 and TRBJ1-6; tentative D call: TRBD1 (5 bases). This CDR3 is built from 15 residues. V lost 0 bases and J lost 7, with 13 bases in between. Germline V gene data show CDR1 as GTSNPN and CDR2 as SVGIG (reference sequence). CDR3 coding DNA: TGTGCCTGGAGTGTAACCAGGGAGGGGAATTCACCCCTCCACTTT. Translation: CAWSVTREGNSPLHF.